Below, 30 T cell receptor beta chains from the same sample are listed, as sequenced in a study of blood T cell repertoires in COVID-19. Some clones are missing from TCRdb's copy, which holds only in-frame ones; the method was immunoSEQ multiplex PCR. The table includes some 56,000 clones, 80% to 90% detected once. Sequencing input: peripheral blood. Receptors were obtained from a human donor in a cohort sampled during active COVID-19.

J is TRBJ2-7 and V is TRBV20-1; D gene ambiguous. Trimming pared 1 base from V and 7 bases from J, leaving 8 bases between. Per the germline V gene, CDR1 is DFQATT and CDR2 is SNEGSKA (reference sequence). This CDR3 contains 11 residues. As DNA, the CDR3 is TGCAGTGCTAGAGTGCCCAGAGAGCAGTACTTC. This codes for CSARVPREQYF.

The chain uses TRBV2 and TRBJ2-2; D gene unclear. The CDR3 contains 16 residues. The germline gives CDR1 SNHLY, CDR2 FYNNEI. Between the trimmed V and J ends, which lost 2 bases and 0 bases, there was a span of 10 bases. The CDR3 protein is CASSENFLTNTGELFF. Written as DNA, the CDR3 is TGTGCCAGCAGTGAAAACTTCCTGACGAACACCGGGGAGCTGTTTTTT.

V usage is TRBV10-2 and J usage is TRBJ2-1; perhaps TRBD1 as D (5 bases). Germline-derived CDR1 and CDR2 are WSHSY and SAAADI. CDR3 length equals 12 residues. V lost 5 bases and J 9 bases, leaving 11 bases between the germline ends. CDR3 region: CASSKGDGEQFF. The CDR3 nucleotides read TGCGCCAGCAGTAAAGGGGATGGTGAGCAGTTCTTC.

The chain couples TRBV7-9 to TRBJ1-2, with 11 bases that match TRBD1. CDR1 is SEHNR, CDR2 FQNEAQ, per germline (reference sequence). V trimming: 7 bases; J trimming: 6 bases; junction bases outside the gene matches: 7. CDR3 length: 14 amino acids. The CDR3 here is CASNGQGAYNGYTF. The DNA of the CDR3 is TGTGCCAGCAACGGACAGGGGGCTTATAATGGCTACACCTTC.

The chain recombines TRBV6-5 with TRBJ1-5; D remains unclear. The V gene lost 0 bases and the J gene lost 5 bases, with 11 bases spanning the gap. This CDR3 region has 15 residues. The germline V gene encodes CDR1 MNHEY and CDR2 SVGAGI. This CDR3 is CASSYSETPDQPQHF. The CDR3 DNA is TGTGCCAGCAGTTACTCGGAGACGCCAGATCAGCCCCAGCATTTT.

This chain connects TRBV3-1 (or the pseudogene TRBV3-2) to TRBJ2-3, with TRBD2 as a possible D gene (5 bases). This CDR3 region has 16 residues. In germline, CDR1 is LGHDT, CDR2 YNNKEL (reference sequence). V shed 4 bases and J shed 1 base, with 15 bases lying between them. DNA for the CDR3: TGTGCCAGCAGCCGACCCGGGGTCTGGGGCACAGATACGCAGTATTTT. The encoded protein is CASSRPGVWGTDTQYF.

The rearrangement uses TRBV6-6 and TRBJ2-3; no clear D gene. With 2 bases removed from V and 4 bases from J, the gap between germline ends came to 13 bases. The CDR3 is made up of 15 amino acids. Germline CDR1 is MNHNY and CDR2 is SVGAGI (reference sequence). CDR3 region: CASSYDGARPDTQYF. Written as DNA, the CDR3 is TGTGCCAGCAGTTACGATGGAGCGAGACCAGATACGCAGTATTTT.

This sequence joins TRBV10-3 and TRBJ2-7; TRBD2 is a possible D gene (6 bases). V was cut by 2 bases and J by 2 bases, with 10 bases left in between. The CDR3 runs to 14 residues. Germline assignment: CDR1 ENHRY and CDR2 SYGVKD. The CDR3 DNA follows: TGTGCCATCAGTGAGGTGGGGGGACCCTACGAGCAGTACTTC. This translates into CAISEVGGPYEQYF.

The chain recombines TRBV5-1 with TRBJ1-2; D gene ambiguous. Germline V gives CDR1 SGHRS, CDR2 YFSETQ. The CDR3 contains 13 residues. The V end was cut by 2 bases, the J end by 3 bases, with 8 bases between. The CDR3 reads CASSFEGDYGYTF. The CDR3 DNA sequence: TGCGCCAGCAGCTTCGAGGGTGACTATGGCTACACCTTC.

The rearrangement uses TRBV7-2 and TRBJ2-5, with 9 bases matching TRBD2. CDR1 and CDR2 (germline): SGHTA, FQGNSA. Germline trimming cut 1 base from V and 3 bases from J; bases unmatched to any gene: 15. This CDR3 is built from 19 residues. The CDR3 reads CASSLVGGAGGGNKETQYF. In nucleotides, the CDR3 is TGTGCCAGCAGCTTAGTCGGGGGAGCGGGGGGAGGTAATAAAGAGACCCAGTACTTC.

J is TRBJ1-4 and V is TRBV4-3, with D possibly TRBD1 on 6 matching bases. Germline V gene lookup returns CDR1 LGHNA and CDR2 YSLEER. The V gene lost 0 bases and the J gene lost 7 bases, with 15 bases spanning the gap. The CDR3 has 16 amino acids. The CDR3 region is CASSQDRVGGGEKLFF. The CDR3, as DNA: TGCGCCAGCAGCCAAGATAGGGTAGGGGGGGGTGAAAAACTGTTTTTT.

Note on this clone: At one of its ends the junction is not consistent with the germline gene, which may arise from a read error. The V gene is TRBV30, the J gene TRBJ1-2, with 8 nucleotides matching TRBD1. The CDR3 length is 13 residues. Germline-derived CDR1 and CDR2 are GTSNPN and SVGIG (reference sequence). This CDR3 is CAWTAQDRVIRGF. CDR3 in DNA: TGTGCCTGGACCGCACAGGACAGGGTCATACGGGGCTTC.

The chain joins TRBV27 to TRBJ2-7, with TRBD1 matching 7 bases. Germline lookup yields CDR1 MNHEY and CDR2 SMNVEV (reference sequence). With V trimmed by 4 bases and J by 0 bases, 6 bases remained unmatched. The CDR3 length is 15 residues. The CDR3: CASSYTGDPSYEQYF. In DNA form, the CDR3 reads TGTGCCAGCAGTTATACAGGGGATCCCTCCTACGAGCAGTACTTC.

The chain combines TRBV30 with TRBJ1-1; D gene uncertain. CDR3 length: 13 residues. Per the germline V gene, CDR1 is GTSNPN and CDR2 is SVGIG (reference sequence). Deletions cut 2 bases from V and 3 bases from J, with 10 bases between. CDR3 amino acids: CAWSSARDTEAFF. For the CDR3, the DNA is TGTGCCTGGAGTTCGGCACGGGACACTGAAGCTTTCTTT.

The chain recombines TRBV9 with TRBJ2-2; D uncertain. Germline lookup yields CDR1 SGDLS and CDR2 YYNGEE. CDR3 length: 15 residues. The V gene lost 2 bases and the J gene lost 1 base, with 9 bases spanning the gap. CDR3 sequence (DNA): TGTGCCAGCAGCGTGGCGGCGGAGAACACCGGGGAGCTGTTTTTT. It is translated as CASSVAAENTGELFF. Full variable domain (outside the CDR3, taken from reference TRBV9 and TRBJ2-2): DSGVTQTPKHLITATGQRVTLRCSPRSGDLSVYWYQQSLDQGLQFLIQYYNGEERAKGNILERFSAQQFPDLHSELNLSSLELGDSALYFCASSVAAENTGELFFGEGSRLTVL.

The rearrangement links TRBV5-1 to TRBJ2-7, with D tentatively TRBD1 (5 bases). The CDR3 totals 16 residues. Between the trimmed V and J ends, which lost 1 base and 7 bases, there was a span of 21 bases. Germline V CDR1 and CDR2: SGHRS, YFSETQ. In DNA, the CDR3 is TGCGCCAGCAGCTTGATAAAGACAGAGCGTAGGCGGGAGCAGTACTTC. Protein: CASSLIKTERRREQYF.

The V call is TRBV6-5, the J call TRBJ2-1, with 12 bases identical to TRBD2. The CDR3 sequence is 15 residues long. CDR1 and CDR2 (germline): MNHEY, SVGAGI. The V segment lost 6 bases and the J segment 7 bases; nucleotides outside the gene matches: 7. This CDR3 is CASSQGLAGFNEQFF. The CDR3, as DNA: TGTGCCAGCAGCCAGGGACTAGCGGGTTTTAATGAGCAGTTCTTC.

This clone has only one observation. CDR3 bases: TGTGCCATCGGAGCAGTCTACGAGCAGTACTTC. This gives the protein CAIGAVYEQYF. This chain connects TRBV10-3 to TRBJ2-7; no clear D gene. Germline-derived CDR1 and CDR2 are ENHRY and SYGVKD. Trimming left V 8 bases short and J 3 bases short, with 8 bases between. The CDR3 consists of 11 residues.

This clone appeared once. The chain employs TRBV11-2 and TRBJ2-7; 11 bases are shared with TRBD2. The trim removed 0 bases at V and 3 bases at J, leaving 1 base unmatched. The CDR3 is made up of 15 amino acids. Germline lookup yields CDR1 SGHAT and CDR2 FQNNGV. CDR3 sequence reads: CASSLELAGVYEQYF. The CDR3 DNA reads TGTGCCAGCAGCTTAGAACTAGCGGGGGTCTACGAGCAGTACTTC.

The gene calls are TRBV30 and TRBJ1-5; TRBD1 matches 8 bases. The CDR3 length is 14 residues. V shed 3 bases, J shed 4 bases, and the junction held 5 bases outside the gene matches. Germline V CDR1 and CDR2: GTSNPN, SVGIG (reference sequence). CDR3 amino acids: CAWSGTGLNQPQHF. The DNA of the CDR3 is TGTGCCTGGAGCGGGACAGGCTTGAATCAGCCCCAGCATTTT. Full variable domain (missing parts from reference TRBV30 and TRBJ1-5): SQTIHQWPATLVQPVGSPLSLECTVEGTSNPNLYWYRQAAGRGLQLLFYSVGIGQISSEVPQNLSASRPQDRQFILSSKKLLLSDSGFYLCAWSGTGLNQPQHFGDGTRLSIL.

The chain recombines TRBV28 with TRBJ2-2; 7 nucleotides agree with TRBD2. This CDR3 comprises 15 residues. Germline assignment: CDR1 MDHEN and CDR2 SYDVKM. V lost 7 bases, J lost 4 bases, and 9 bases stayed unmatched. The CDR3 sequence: CASTFGGGATGELFF. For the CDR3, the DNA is TGTGCCAGCACGTTTGGCGGGGGTGCCACCGGGGAGCTGTTTTTT. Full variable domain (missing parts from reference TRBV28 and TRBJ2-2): DVKVTQSSRYLVKRTGEKVFLECVQDMDHENMFWYRQDPGLGLRLIYFSYDVKMKEKGDIPEGYSVSREKKERFSLILESASTNQTSMYLCASTFGGGATGELFFGEGSRLTVL.

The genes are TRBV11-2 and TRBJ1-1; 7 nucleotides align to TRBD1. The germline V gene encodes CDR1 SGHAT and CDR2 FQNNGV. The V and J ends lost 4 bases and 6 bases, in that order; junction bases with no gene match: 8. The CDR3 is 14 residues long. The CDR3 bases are TGTGCCAGCAGCTCAGACAGGGTTTTGGCTGAAGCTTTCTTT. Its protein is CASSSDRVLAEAFF. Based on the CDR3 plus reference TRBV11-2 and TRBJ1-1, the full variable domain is EAGVAQSPRYKIIEKRQSVAFWCNPISGHATLYWYQQILGQGPKLLIQFQNNGVVDDSQLPKDRFSAERLKGVDSTLKIQPAKLEDSAVYLCASSSDRVLAEAFFGQGTRLTVV.

The CDR3 DNA follows: TGTGCCAGCAGCCGGAATAGCGGGGGGGCCAGAGAGACCCAGTACTTC. Translating gives CASSRNSGGARETQYF. The V and J genes are TRBV5-4 and TRBJ2-5, with 11 bases that match TRBD2. Germline loops: CDR1 SGHNT, CDR2 YYREEE (reference sequence). The CDR3 is made up of 16 amino acids. Trimming at V came to 4 bases and at J to 4 bases, leaving 9 bases not matched to a gene.

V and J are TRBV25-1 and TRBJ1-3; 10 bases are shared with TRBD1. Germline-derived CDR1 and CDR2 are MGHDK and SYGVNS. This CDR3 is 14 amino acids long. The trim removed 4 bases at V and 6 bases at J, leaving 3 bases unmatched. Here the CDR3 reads CASSVTGGLNTIYF. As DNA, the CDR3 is TGTGCCAGCAGTGTGACAGGGGGCTTAAACACCATATATTTT.

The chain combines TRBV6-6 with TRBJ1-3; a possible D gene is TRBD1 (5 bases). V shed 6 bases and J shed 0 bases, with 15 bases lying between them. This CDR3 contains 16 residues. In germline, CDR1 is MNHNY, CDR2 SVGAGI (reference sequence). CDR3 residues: CASRPNDRNSGNTIYF. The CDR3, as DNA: TGTGCCAGCAGACCCAATGACAGAAACTCTGGAAACACCATATATTTT.

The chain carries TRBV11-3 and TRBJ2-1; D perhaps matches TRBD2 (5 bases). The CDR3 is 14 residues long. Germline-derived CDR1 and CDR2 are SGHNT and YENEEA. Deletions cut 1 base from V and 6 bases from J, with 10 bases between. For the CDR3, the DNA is TGTGCCAGCAGCTTAGGTCTAGCCTTCAATGAGCAGTTCTTC. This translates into CASSLGLAFNEQFF.

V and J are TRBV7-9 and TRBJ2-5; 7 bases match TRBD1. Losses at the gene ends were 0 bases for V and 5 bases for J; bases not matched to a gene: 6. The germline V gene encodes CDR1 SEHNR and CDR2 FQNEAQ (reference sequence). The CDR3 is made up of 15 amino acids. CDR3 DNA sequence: TGTGCCAGCAGCTTAGCCCACAGGGGCGGGGAGACCCAGTACTTC. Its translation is CASSLAHRGGETQYF.

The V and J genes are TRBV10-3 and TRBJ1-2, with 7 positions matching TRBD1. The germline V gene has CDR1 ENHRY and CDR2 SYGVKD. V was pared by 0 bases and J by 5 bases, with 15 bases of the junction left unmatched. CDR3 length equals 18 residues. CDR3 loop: CAISESLGQILPAYGYTF. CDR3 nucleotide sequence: TGTGCCATCAGTGAGTCGTTGGGACAGATTCTCCCTGCTTATGGCTACACCTTC.

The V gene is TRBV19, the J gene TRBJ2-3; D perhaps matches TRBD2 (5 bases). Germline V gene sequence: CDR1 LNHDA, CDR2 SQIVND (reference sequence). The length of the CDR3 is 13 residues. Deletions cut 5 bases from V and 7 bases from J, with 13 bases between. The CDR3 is CASSWAEGNTQYF. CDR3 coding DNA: TGTGCCAGTAGTTGGGCCGAGGGTAATACGCAGTATTTT.

The CDR3: CASMGTGRDTGELFF. The DNA of the CDR3 is TGCGCCAGCATGGGGACAGGGAGGGACACCGGGGAGCTGTTTTTT. The V gene is TRBV4-3, the J gene TRBJ2-2; 9 positions agree with TRBD1. This CDR3 region has 15 residues. Per the germline V gene, CDR1 is LGHNA and CDR2 is YSLEER. V lost 7 bases, J lost 3 bases, and 6 bases stayed unmatched.